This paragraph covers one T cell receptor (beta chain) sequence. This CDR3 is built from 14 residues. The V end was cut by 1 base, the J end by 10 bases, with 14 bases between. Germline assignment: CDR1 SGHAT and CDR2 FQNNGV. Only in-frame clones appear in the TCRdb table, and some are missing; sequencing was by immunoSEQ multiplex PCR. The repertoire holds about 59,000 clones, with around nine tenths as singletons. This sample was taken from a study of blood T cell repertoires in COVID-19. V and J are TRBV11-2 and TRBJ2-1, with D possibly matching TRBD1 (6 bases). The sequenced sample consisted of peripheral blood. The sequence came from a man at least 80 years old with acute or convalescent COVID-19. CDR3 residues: CASSLGAGAWEQFF. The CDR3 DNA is TGTGCCAGCAGCTTAGGGGCAGGGGCGTGGGAGCAGTTCTTC. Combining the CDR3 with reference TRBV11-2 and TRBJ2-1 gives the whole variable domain EAGVAQSPRYKIIEKRQSVAFWCNPISGHATLYWYQQILGQGPKLLIQFQNNGVVDDSQLPKDRFSAERLKGVDSTLKIQPAKLEDSAVYLCASSLGAGAWEQFFGPGTRLTVL.